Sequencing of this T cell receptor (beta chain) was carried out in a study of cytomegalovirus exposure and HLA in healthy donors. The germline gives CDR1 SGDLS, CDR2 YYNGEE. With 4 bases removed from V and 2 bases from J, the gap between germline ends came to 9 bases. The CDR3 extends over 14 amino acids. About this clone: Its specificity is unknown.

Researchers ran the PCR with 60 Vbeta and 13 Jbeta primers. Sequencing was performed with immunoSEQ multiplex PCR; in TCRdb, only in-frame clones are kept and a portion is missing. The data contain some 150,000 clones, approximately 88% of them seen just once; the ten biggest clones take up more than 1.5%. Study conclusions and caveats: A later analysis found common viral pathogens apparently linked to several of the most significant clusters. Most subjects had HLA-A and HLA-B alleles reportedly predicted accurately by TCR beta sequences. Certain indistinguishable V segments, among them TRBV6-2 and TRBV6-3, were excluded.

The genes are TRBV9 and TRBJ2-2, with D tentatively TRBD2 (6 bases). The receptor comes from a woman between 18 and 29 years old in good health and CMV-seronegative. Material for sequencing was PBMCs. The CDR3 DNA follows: TGTGCCAGCAGCCGGGGGTCTAACACCGGGGAGCTGTTTTTT. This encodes CASSRGSNTGELFF.